The present TCR beta chain was sequenced within a study of cytomegalovirus exposure and HLA in healthy donors. The PCR made use of 60 Vbeta and 13 Jbeta primers. Only in-frame clones appear in the TCRdb table, and some are missing; sequencing was by immunoSEQ multiplex PCR. The table records roughly 180,000 clones, 85% of them present only once. CDR1 is SGDLS, CDR2 YYNGEE, per germline. V was pared by 0 bases and J by 2 bases, with 13 bases between. The CDR3 length is 16 residues. This clone came up a few times. The sequence came from a boy aged 2 to 10 in good health and CMV-seronegative. Sample: PBMCs. The chain uses TRBV9 and TRBJ2-3; possible D gene TRBD1, 5 bases. The CDR3 sequence: CASSVAGQRITDTQYF. CDR3 bases: TGTGCCAGCAGCGTAGCCGGACAACGGATCACAGATACGCAGTATTTT.